The text below deals with one T cell receptor (beta chain). There is no known antigen for this receptor. No qualities accompany the bases; no much larger clone lies one base away. At diagnosis, peripheral blood, uninvolved tumor-adjacent lung and tumor were collected and stored as a combination of fresh-frozen and FFPE material. Blood samples were analyzed as peripheral blood mononuclear cells for TCR repertoire profiling. The immunoSEQ Assay was used to sequence TCR beta CDR3 regions from DNA. The study's own analysis went as follows. To compute T cell density, TCR beta template counts were normalized to usable DNA, which was estimated by amplifying housekeeping genes. Richness was estimated using the preseqR package, with extrapolation to 400,000 templates for PBMC samples and to 120,000 templates for tissue samples. Clonality was defined by subtracting Pielou's evenness from one. Differential abundance testing on productive amino-acid clonotypes, with a minimum total count of 5 and an alpha of 0.1, was used to identify tissue-enriched TCRs. Repertoire overlap between compartments was quantified with the Jaccard Index and Morisita Overlap Index. GLIPH grouped TCR beta CDR3s together with public tetramer-defined viral CDR3s, and a viral motif had to include at least three viral sequences and show V-gene enrichment. In TCRdb, the immuneACCESS table is reduced to in-frame sequences with V and J assigned. These tables do not hold every clone; where another copy was compared, an unresolved V gene accounts for under half, and the others remain unexplained. V, J and clone size were drawn from that table, and D and trimming were deduced from the DNA. The sample includes roughly 14,000 clones, with over 75% observed a single time. Of the sample, 25% to 30% falls within the top ten clones.

This specimen belongs to a study of T cells in localized non-small cell lung cancer (TCRdb year 2020). Describing the broader study: T cell repertoires of 200 to 250 early-stage NSCLC patients were analyzed, with tumors being compared against uninvolved tumor-adjacent lungs. All 236 NSCLC patients in the cohort were treatment-naive and had localized lung tumors that were resected. The mean age of the NSCLC patients was about 64 years, with 130 or so men and approximately 100 women. Beyond this particular receptor, the publication reports: Because multi-region tumor sequencing was not performed, intratumor heterogeneity could not be ruled out. Higher blood T cell density associated with longer overall survival, while higher adjacent-lung clonality associated with shorter survival. Uninvolved tumor-adjacent lung showed the highest T cell clonality, higher than tumor, which suggests more focused antigenic responses in the uninvolved tumor-adjacent lung. A median of roughly 60 of the top 100 tumor clones were detected in paired uninvolved adjacent lung, and some 30 of these tumor clones were also found among the top 100 clones of the paired uninvolved adjacent lung. Because the study design was exploratory, TCR variables were selected using unadjusted p-values without false-discovery rate correction.

V is cut by 2 bases and J by 4 bases, and the space between the germline ends is 14 bases. The cysteine opens and the phenylalanine closes a CDR3 of 16 amino acids. The only DNA kept is the CDR3, 48 bases in frame from the first base. Taken from the germline V gene (reference sequence), the CDR1 and CDR2 loops are MNHEY and SMNVEV. The receptor's source is a male donor aged 60 or over with stage II lung adenocarcinoma. The starting material was peripheral blood mononuclear cells, obtained before any cancer treatment. Recombination linked TRBV27 to TRBJ2-2; the D assignment is uncertain and may be TRBD1 or TRBD2, with 6 bases supporting each. Here the CDR3 is given as CASSLNGGQGTGELFF. The bases are TGTGCCAGCAGTTTAAATGGGGGGCAGGGCACCGGGGAGCTGTTTTTT.